The 17 T cell receptor beta chains listed next were all sequenced from one sample in a study of cytomegalovirus exposure and HLA in healthy donors (dated 2017 in TCRdb). The protocol used for the library was the immunoSEQ multiplex PCR assay. For the multiplex PCR, a mixture combining 60 forward primers for TCR Vbeta segments and 13 reverse primers for TCR Jbeta segments was used. The source is immuneACCESS, and TCRdb retained only in-frame sequences with V and J called. Part of the clones is not carried over; for the studies checked, unresolved V genes explain less than half of this, and the remainder is unexplained. The sample table shows about 77,000 clones, and over 65% are seen once. The ten largest clonotypes hold approximately 4.4% of the sample. The sequencing input was PBMCs. The origin of the receptors is a man aged 40-50 years in good health and CMV-seronegative.

This clone was observed a handful of times. The rearrangement uses TRBV9 and TRBJ1-1; TRBD1 matches 8 bases. This CDR3 has 15 amino acids. V shed 0 bases and J 10 bases; nucleotides not matched to a gene: 11. CDR1 and CDR2 (germline): SGDLS, YYNGEE. CDR3 protein: CASSVEGTGIRGAFF. In nucleotides, the CDR3 is TGTGCCAGCAGCGTAGAAGGGACAGGTATCCGTGGAGCTTTCTTT.

The CDR3 DNA sequence: TGTGCCAGCACGGGTGGCAGATCCGGAGGCTACACCTTC. Translating it yields CASTGGRSGGYTF. J is TRBJ1-2 and V is TRBV2; D not resolved. The length of the CDR3 is 13 residues. The V gene's germline CDR1 is SNHLY and CDR2 FYNNEI. Trimming removed 7 bases at V and 8 bases at J, with 17 bases between.

This chain uses TRBV6-5 with TRBJ2-7; 9 nucleotides line up with TRBD1. Germline CDR1 is MNHEY and CDR2 is SVGAGI. Trimming cost V 2 bases and J 3 bases; bases outside gene matches: 2. This CDR3 has 14 residues. CDR3 DNA sequence: TGTGCCAGCAGTTACGGGACAGGGCGCTACGAGCAGTACTTC. It yields the protein CASSYGTGRYEQYF.

The V gene is TRBV5-6, the J gene TRBJ2-7; D gene unclear. The CDR3 sequence is 14 residues long. CDR1 is SGHDT and CDR2 is YYEEEE in the germline V gene. Trimming took 4 bases from V and 3 from J, leaving 14 bases between them. The CDR3: CASSHIRINYEQYF. The DNA for the CDR3 is TGTGCCAGCAGCCACATCAGGATTAACTACGAGCAGTACTTC.

The CDR3: CASSLDRGDNQPQHF. CDR3 DNA sequence: TGCGCCAGCAGCTTGGACAGGGGCGACAATCAGCCCCAGCATTTT. The chain employs TRBV5-1 and TRBJ1-5; TRBD1 matches at 7 bases. This CDR3 region has 15 residues. Germline V gene lookup returns CDR1 SGHRS and CDR2 YFSETQ. V lost 0 bases and J lost 3; bases outside the gene matches: 3.

The chain has TRBV9 and TRBJ2-7, with 7 nucleotides matching TRBD2. The trim removed 4 bases at V and 7 bases at J, leaving 14 bases unmatched. Germline V gene lookup returns CDR1 SGDLS and CDR2 YYNGEE. The CDR3 runs to 15 residues. CDR3 in amino acids: CASSLGGSGKFEQYF. In DNA form, the CDR3 reads TGTGCCAGCAGCCTTGGGGGGAGCGGGAAGTTTGAGCAGTACTTC.

This chain connects TRBV7-8 to TRBJ1-4, with D possibly being TRBD1 (6 bases). The CDR3 consists of 17 residues. Trimming removed 6 bases at V and 2 bases at J, with 19 bases between. CDR1 SGHVS and CDR2 FQNEAQ come from the germline V gene. CDR3 amino acids: CASSGQGPQATNEKLFF. The CDR3 DNA follows: TGTGCCAGCAGTGGCCAGGGGCCCCAGGCGACTAATGAAAAACTGTTTTTT. Supplemented by reference TRBV7-8 and TRBJ1-4, the full variable domain reads GAGVSQSPRYKVAKRGQDVALRCDPISGHVSLFWYQQALGQGPEFLTYFQNEAQLDKSGLPSDRFFAERPEGSVSTLKIQRTQQEDSAVYLCASSGQGPQATNEKLFFGSGTQLSVL.

This clone showed up just a few times. The rearrangement joins TRBV7-3 to TRBJ2-5; 10 bases are shared with TRBD1. The V and J ends lost 4 bases and 4 bases, in that order; junction bases with no gene match: 6. Germline V gene lookup returns CDR1 SGHTA and CDR2 FQGTGA. This CDR3 is built from 15 residues. The CDR3, as DNA: TGTGCCAGCAGCTCCCGGACAGGGGGTCCAGAGACCCAGTACTTC. This encodes CASSSRTGGPETQYF.

This clone has a handful of counts. V gene TRBV9 combines with J gene TRBJ2-3; the match to TRBD2 covers 15 bases. The J segment lost 0 bases and the V segment lost 3 bases, leaving 5 bases of the junction unmatched. There are 18 residues in the CDR3. Germline V gene sequence: CDR1 SGDLS, CDR2 YYNGEE. This CDR3 is CASSAGTSGRTSTDTQYF. The DNA of the CDR3 is TGTGCCAGCAGCGCCGGGACTAGCGGGAGGACCAGCACAGATACGCAGTATTTT.

This clone was counted between two and nine times. The V call is TRBV27, the J call TRBJ1-5; D is unresolved. The ends were cut back, 0 bases at V and 4 bases at J, with 22 bases in the middle. Germline V gene lookup returns CDR1 MNHEY and CDR2 SMNVEV (reference sequence). CDR3 length equals 19 residues. The CDR3 region is CASSLSESSSVRLNQPQHF. The DNA of the CDR3 is TGTGCCAGCAGTTTATCAGAAAGTTCAAGTGTCCGGTTGAATCAGCCCCAGCATTTT.

CDR3 nucleotides: TGTGCCAGCAGTCCGACAGTCCAGGGAAACTATGGCTACACCTTC. Translation: CASSPTVQGNYGYTF. The rearrangement uses TRBV7-2 and TRBJ1-2, with D perhaps matching TRBD1 (5 bases). CDR1 and CDR2 from the germline V gene are SGHTA and FQGNSA. Trimming left V 6 bases short and J 2 bases short, with 16 bases between. This CDR3 is built from 15 residues.

The chain links TRBV7-2 to TRBJ2-1, with D unclear. The germline gives CDR1 SGHTA, CDR2 FQGNSA. There are 13 residues in the CDR3. V was clipped by 3 bases and J by 0 bases, with 3 bases between them. The CDR3 nucleotides are TGTGCCAGCAGCTTTTACTCCTACAATGAGCAGTTCTTC. Protein: CASSFYSYNEQFF. The full variable domain, its missing parts supplied by reference TRBV7-2 and TRBJ2-1, is GAGVSQSPSNKVTEKGKDVELRCDPISGHTALYWYRQSLGQGLEFLIYFQGNSAPDKSGLPSDRFSAERTGGSVSTLTIQRTQQEDSAVYLCASSFYSYNEQFFGPGTRLTVL.

J is TRBJ1-1 and V is TRBV19; TRBD1 is a possible D gene (6 bases). V was shortened by 4 bases and J by 4 bases, with 16 bases between the two germline ends. Germline V gene lookup returns CDR1 LNHDA and CDR2 SQIVND (reference sequence). This CDR3 has 15 residues. CDR3 sequence (DNA): TGTGCCAGTAGTAAACGGACAGTTTTGGGCACTGAAGCTTTCTTT. It specifies CASSKRTVLGTEAFF.

CDR3 DNA: TGTGCCAGCAGTCGGGACACAAATTACGAGCAGTACTTC. It is translated as CASSRDTNYEQYF. J is TRBJ2-7 and V is TRBV27, with a tentative D call TRBD1 (6 bases). Germline V gene lookup returns CDR1 MNHEY and CDR2 SMNVEV (reference sequence). The CDR3 runs to 13 residues. V was pared by 5 bases and J by 4 bases, with 12 bases between.

V is TRBV10-3 and J is TRBJ1-3; 9 positions agree with TRBD1. The CDR3 is 18 amino acids. V gave up 0 bases and J gave up 0 bases; unmatched junction bases: 6. Germline values: CDR1 ENHRY, CDR2 SYGVKD. CDR3 in DNA: TGTGCCATCAGTGAGTCTGCACCGGGACAGGGCTCTGGAAACACCATATATTTT. Translation: CAISESAPGQGSGNTIYF.

This clone was seen only a few times. The chain employs TRBV29-1 and TRBJ2-2, with a weak D call TRBD1 (5 bases). The J call may be mistaken, given a closer DNA end match to TRBJ1-3. The CDR3 has 14 amino acids. Germline CDR1 and CDR2: SQVTM and ANQGSEA. DNA for the CDR3: TGCAGCGGAACTACAGGAACCGCTGGAAACACCATATATTTT. Residues: CSGTTGTAGNTIYF.

The chain couples TRBV19 to TRBJ2-7; no clear D gene. Germline loops: CDR1 LNHDA, CDR2 SQIVND (reference sequence). The CDR3 sequence is 16 residues long. V was shortened by 5 bases and J by 6 bases, with 23 bases between the two germline ends. The CDR3 region is CASSRSSLRLNGEQYF. CDR3 coding DNA: TGTGCCAGTAGTCGAAGTTCTTTACGACTGAACGGCGAGCAGTACTTC.